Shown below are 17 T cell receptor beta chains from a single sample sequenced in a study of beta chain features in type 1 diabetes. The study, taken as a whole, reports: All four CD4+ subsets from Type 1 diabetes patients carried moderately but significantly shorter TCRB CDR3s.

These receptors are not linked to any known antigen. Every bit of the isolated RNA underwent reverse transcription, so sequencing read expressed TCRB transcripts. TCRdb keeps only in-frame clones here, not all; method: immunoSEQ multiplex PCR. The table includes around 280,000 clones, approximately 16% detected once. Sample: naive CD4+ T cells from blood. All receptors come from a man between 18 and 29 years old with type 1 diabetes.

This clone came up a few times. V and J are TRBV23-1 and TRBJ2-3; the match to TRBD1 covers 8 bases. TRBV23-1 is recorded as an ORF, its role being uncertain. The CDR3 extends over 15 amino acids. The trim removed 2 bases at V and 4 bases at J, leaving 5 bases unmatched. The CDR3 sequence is CASSQPDRGADTQYF. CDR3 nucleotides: TGCGCCAGCAGTCAACCCGACAGGGGTGCAGATACGCAGTATTTT.

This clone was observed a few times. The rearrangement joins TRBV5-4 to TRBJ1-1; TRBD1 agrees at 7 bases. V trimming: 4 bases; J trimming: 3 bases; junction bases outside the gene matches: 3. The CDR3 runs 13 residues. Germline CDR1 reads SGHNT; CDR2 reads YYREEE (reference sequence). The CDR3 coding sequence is TGTGCCAGCAGCCTTACAGGGGACACTGAAGCTTTCTTT. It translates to CASSLTGDTEAFF.

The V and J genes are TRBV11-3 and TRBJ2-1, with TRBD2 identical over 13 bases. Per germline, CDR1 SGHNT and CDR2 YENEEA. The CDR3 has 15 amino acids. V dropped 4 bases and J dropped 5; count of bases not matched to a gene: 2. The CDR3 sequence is CASSSGLAGDNEQFF. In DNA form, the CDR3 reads TGTGCCAGCAGCTCTGGACTAGCGGGGGACAATGAGCAGTTCTTC.

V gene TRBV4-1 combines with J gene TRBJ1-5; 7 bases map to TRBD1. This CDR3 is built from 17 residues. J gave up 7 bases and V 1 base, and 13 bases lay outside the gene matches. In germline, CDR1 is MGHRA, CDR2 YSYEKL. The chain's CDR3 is CASSQGFARGVWQPQHF. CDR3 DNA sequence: TGCGCCAGCAGCCAAGGCTTCGCCAGGGGGGTTTGGCAGCCCCAGCATTTT.

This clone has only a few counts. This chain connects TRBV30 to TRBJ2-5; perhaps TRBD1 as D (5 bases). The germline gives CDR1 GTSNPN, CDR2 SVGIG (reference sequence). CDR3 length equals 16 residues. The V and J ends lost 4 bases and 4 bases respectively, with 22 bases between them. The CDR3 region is CAWTVAKGRFLETQYF. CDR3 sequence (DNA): TGTGCCTGGACCGTCGCCAAGGGGCGCTTTCTAGAGACCCAGTACTTC.

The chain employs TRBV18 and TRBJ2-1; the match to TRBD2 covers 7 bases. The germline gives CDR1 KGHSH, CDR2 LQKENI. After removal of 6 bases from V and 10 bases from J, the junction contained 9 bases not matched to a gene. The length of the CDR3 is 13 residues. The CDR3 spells CASSQGEGTEQFF. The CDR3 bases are TGTGCCAGCTCGCAAGGGGAGGGAACCGAGCAGTTCTTC.

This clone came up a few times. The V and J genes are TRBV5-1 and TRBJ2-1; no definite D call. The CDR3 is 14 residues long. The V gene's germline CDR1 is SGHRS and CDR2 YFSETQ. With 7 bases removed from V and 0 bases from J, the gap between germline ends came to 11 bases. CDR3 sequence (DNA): TGCGCCAGCCGCCTAATTAGCTCCTACAATGAGCAGTTCTTC. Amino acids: CASRLISSYNEQFF.

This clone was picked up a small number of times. CDR3 amino acids: CASSFRTYYEQYF. The CDR3 DNA reads as TGTGCCAGCAGTTTCAGGACATACTACGAGCAGTACTTC. The chain joins TRBV28 to TRBJ2-7, with a possible D match to TRBD1 (5 bases). Germline V gene lookup returns CDR1 MDHEN and CDR2 SYDVKM. The CDR3 has 13 residues. Trimming stripped 3 bases from V and 3 bases from J, with 9 bases between.

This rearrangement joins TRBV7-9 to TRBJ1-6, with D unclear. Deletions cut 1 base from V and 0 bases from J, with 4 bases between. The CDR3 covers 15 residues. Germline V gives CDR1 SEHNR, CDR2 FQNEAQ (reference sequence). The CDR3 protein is CASSLESSYNSPLHF. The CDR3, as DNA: TGTGCCAGCAGCTTAGAGAGCTCCTATAATTCACCCCTCCACTTT.

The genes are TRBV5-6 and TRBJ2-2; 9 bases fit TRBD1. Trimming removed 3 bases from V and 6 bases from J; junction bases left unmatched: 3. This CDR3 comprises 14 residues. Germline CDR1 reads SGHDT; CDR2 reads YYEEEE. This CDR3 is CASSSTGGPGELFF. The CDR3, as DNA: TGTGCCAGCAGCTCCACAGGGGGCCCCGGGGAGCTGTTTTTT.

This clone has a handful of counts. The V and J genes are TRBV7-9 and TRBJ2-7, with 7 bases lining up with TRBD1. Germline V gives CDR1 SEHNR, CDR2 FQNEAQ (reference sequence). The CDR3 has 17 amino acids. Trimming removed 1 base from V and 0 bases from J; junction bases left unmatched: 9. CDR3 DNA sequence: TGTGCCAGCAGCTTAGGTCGGGGACAGATAAGCTCCTACGAGCAGTACTTC. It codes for CASSLGRGQISSYEQYF.

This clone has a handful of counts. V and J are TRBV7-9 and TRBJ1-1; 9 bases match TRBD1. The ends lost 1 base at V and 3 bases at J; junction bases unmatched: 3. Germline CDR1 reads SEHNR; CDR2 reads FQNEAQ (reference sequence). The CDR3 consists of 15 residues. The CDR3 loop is CASSLGDRVYTEAFF. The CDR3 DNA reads TGTGCCAGCAGCTTAGGGGACAGGGTGTACACTGAAGCTTTCTTT.

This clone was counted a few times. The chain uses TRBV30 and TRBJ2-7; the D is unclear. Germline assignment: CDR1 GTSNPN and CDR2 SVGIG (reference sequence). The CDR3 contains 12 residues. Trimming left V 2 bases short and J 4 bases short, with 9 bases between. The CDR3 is CAWSKQYYEQYF. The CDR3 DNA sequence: TGTGCCTGGAGTAAACAGTATTACGAGCAGTACTTC.

The CDR3, as DNA: TGTGCCACCAGCAGAGGTGGGACTGGCAATCAGCCCCAGCATTTT. Translated: CATSRGGTGNQPQHF. The chain employs TRBV15 and TRBJ1-5; D perhaps matches TRBD1 (5 bases). Germline V lookup: CDR1 LNHNV, CDR2 YYDKDF (reference sequence). Trimming took off 1 base at V and 2 bases at J, with 9 bases between the two ends. This CDR3 comprises 15 residues.

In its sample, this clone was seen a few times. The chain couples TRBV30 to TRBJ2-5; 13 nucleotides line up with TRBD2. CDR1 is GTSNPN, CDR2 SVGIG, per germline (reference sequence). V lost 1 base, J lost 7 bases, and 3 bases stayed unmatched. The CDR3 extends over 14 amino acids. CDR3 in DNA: TGTGCCTGGAGTGGGACTAGCGGGGGCGGGACCCAGTACTTC. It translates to CAWSGTSGGGTQYF.

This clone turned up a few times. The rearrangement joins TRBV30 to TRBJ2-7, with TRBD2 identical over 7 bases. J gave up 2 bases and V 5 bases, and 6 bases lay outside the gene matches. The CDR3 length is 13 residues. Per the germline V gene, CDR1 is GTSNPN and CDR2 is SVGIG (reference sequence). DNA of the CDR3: TGTGCCTGGGGGAGGGGCCACACCTACGAGCAGTACTTC. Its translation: CAWGRGHTYEQYF.

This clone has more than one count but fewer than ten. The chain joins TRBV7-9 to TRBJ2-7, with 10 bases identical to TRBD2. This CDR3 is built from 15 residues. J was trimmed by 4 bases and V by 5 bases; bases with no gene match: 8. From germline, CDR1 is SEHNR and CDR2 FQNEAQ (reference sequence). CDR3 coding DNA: TGTGCCAGCAGCCGCGGGGGTAGCGGGAGGTACGAGCAGTACTTC. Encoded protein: CASSRGGSGRYEQYF.